This entry describes one T cell receptor beta chain. In the authors' workflow: Using reference gene primer amplification, nucleated cell counts were estimated. The repertoire was sequenced with immunoSEQ multiplex PCR; TCRdb's copy has only in-frame clones and lacks some. The V and J calls and clone size come from that table; D and trimming were worked out from the DNA. This table holds roughly 280,000 clones, roughly 86% found once. Those enrolled in Seattle joined during active infection and were followed longitudinally afterward. These data are taken from a study of blood T cell repertoires in COVID-19. About the research overall: There were acute and convalescent COVID-19 samples, and they came from the United States, Italy and Spain. The cDNA or gDNA used as material had been derived from T cells, B-cell-depleted T cells, or PBMCs.

CDR1 and CDR2 from the germline V gene are MDHEN and SYDVKM. V shed 6 bases, J shed 4 bases, and the junction held 11 bases outside the gene matches. The length of the CDR3 is 15 residues. The sequence came from a woman under 40 with COVID-19, enrolled during active disease. Sequencing was done on a sample of peripheral blood. V is TRBV28 and J is TRBJ2-7, with 8 positions matching TRBD1. DNA of the CDR3: TGTGCCAGCAGCCATGGACAGGGAACGTCATACGAGCAGTACTTC. Its translation is CASSHGQGTSYEQYF.